The 16 T cell receptor beta chains in this list originate from one sample, sequenced in a study of T cell changes during pregnancy in multiple sclerosis (dated by TCRdb to the late 2010s). Preparation of the library involved the immunoSEQ multiplex PCR assay. TCRdb holds this immuneACCESS table with in-frame rearrangements only. Some clones are missing; in checked studies, unresolved V genes explain under half, and the rest has no known cause. The sample table records 30,000 to 40,000 clones; roughly nine tenths of these occur just once. Together, the top ten hold under 6.5% of the sample. The source was CD8+ T cells from peripheral blood mononuclear cells, collected in the second trimester of pregnancy. These receptor sequences come from a female donor with multiple sclerosis, enrolled in a pregnancy study.

CDR3 sequence: CASSPTSIEQFF. The CDR3 bases are TGTGCCAGCTCACCGACTAGTATTGAGCAGTTCTTC. The gene calls are TRBV18 and TRBJ2-1, with a tentative D call TRBD2 (6 bases). This CDR3 has 12 residues. Looked up from germline, CDR1 is KGHSH and CDR2 is LQKENI. V was trimmed by 3 bases and J by 9 bases, leaving 9 bases between them.

The chain joins TRBV7-6 to TRBJ2-7; 8 bases agree with TRBD2. The trim removed 2 bases at V and 7 bases at J, leaving 16 bases unmatched. Per germline, CDR1 SGHVS and CDR2 FNYEAQ. The CDR3 is made up of 17 amino acids. CDR3 sequence: CASSLRPGLAGSREQYF. The CDR3 DNA reads TGTGCCAGCAGCTTACGGCCGGGCTTAGCGGGAAGTAGGGAGCAGTACTTC.

The CDR3, as DNA: TGTGCCAGCAGCAGACTAGCGGGGGTGGGAAATGAGCAGTTCTTC. Translating it yields CASSRLAGVGNEQFF. The gene calls are TRBV6-5 and TRBJ2-1; TRBD2 agrees at 12 bases. J was trimmed by 7 bases and V by 6 bases; bases with no gene match: 7. CDR1 and CDR2 (germline): MNHEY, SVGAGI. CDR3 size: 15 residues.

The chain combines TRBV30 with TRBJ2-1; 8 bases map to TRBD2. The CDR3 has 16 amino acids. CDR1 is GTSNPN and CDR2 is SVGIG in the germline V gene (reference sequence). With 3 bases clipped from V and 9 bases from J, the junction kept 16 bases outside the gene matches. CDR3 amino acids: CAWSGQRGSGSPEQFF. DNA of the CDR3: TGTGCCTGGAGCGGGCAAAGGGGGAGCGGGAGTCCTGAGCAGTTCTTC.

The V call is TRBV9, the J call TRBJ1-5, with D tentatively TRBD1 (5 bases). CDR1 SGDLS and CDR2 YYNGEE come from the germline V gene. Between the trimmed V and J ends, which lost 0 bases and 4 bases, there was a span of 11 bases. The CDR3 runs 15 residues. This CDR3 is CASSVGTGDNQPQHF. For the CDR3, the DNA is TGTGCCAGCAGCGTAGGTACGGGGGATAATCAGCCCCAGCATTTT.

J is TRBJ2-7 and V is TRBV7-9, with D tentatively TRBD1 (6 bases). V was trimmed by 2 bases and J by 5 bases, leaving 13 bases between them. From germline, CDR1 is SEHNR and CDR2 FQNEAQ (reference sequence). CDR3 size: 14 residues. In DNA, the CDR3 is TGTGCCAGCAGCTTACCCAGGGGTTACGACGAGCAGTACTTC. This gives the protein CASSLPRGYDEQYF. The full variable domain, rest sourced from reference TRBV7-9 and TRBJ2-7, is DTGVSQNPRHKITKRGQNVTFRCDPISEHNRLYWYRQTLGQGPEFLTYFQNEAQLEKSRLLSDRFSAERPKGSFSTLEIQRTEQGDSAMYLCASSLPRGYDEQYFGPGTRLTVT.

The J gene is TRBJ2-5, the V gene TRBV7-8; D not resolved. This CDR3 contains 14 residues. The V end lost 3 bases, the J end lost 5 bases, and 13 bases lay between the germline ends. Looked up from germline, CDR1 is SGHVS and CDR2 is FQNEAQ. Written as DNA, the CDR3 is TGTGCCAGCAGCTTCACGGAGCGTGGCGAGACCCAGTACTTC. It yields the protein CASSFTERGETQYF.

This chain connects TRBV14 to TRBJ1-1; weak D call: TRBD1 (6 bases). With 4 bases removed from V and 5 bases from J, the gap between germline ends came to 23 bases. Germline V gives CDR1 SGHDN, CDR2 FVKESK. The CDR3 is made up of 17 amino acids. CDR3 in DNA: TGTGCCAGCAGCCTCAGGGCGTCCAGGGGAATGTATACTGAAGCTTTCTTT. This gives the protein CASSLRASRGMYTEAFF. Full variable domain (remainder filled in from reference TRBV14 and TRBJ1-1): EAGVTQFPSHSVIEKGQTVTLRCDPISGHDNLYWYRRVMGKEIKFLLHFVKESKQDESGMPNNRFLAERTGGTYSTLKVQPAELEDSGVYFCASSLRASRGMYTEAFFGQGTRLTVV.

By sample share, this clone is medium-sized. The chain carries TRBV19 and TRBJ2-3; TRBD2 agrees at 10 bases. In germline, CDR1 is LNHDA, CDR2 SQIVND (reference sequence). Trimming removed 0 bases from V and 1 base from J; junction bases left unmatched: 1. CDR3 size: 16 residues. The CDR3 DNA sequence: TGTGCCAGTAGTATAGACGGGACTAGCGGCACAGATACGCAGTATTTT. Protein sequence: CASSIDGTSGTDTQYF.

This clone appeared a few times. The chain carries TRBV5-1 and TRBJ1-4, with 7 positions matching TRBD1. Germline assignment: CDR1 SGHRS and CDR2 YFSETQ. J lost 7 bases, V lost 4 bases, and 7 bases had no gene match. This CDR3 region has 14 residues. The CDR3 coding sequence is TGCGCCAGCAGCCTAGGACAGGATGGTGAAAAACTGTTTTTT. It yields the protein CASSLGQDGEKLFF.

The chain is built from TRBV7-2 and TRBJ1-3; D unresolved. This CDR3 spans 18 amino acids. The ends were cut back, 1 base at V and 1 base at J, with 17 bases in the middle. From germline, CDR1 is SGHTA and CDR2 FQGNSA. The CDR3 DNA follows: TGTGCCAGCAGCTTAGAATGGGTGTTGGAGACGTCTGGAAACACCATATATTTT. Translated, it gives CASSLEWVLETSGNTIYF.

The rearrangement joins TRBV5-1 to TRBJ2-2; TRBD1 agrees at 8 bases. This CDR3 has 13 amino acids. Trimming cost V 5 bases and J 4 bases; bases outside gene matches: 1. Germline CDR1 reads SGHRS; CDR2 reads YFSETQ. The CDR3 loop reads CASRQGGTGELFF. Written as DNA, the CDR3 is TGCGCCAGCAGACAGGGGGGCACCGGGGAGCTGTTTTTT.

The gene calls are TRBV19 and TRBJ1-1; 9 bases are a match to TRBD1. V gave up 2 bases and J gave up 1 base; unmatched junction bases: 8. The CDR3 contains 17 residues. The germline gives CDR1 LNHDA, CDR2 SQIVND (reference sequence). The CDR3 DNA follows: TGTGCCAGTAGTATAACGGGGGGGACAGGGAGGAACACTGAAGCTTTCTTT. Translation: CASSITGGTGRNTEAFF.

The rearrangement uses TRBV6-5 and TRBJ2-1; 10 nucleotides align to TRBD1. The CDR3 consists of 15 residues. The germline gives CDR1 MNHEY, CDR2 SVGAGI. The trim removed 6 bases at V and 8 bases at J, leaving 10 bases unmatched. This chain's CDR3 is CASSQADRGHYEQFF. Written as DNA, the CDR3 is TGTGCCAGCAGCCAAGCAGACAGGGGGCACTATGAGCAGTTCTTC.

The chain uses TRBV30 and TRBJ1-5; 9 nucleotides align to TRBD1. Germline CDR1 reads GTSNPN; CDR2 reads SVGIG (reference sequence). The CDR3 loop spans 16 amino acids. The V and J ends lost 1 base and 0 bases, in that order; junction bases with no gene match: 4. CDR3 residues: CAWSEGQGHSNQPQHF. The CDR3 bases are TGTGCCTGGAGTGAGGGACAGGGACATAGCAATCAGCCCCAGCATTTT.

The V call is TRBV5-1, the J call TRBJ2-7; 7 bases line up with TRBD1. CDR3 length: 14 amino acids. Trimming at V came to 4 bases and at J to 2 bases, leaving 6 bases not matched to a gene. Germline CDR1 SGHRS, CDR2 YFSETQ. CDR3 amino acids: CASSLRDSPYEQYF. CDR3 nucleotides: TGCGCCAGCAGCCTCCGGGACAGCCCCTACGAGCAGTACTTC.